A single T cell receptor beta chain is shown here with its context. In the original processing: Estimation of nucleated cell counts relied on the amplification of reference gene primers. TCRdb keeps only in-frame clones here, not all; method: immunoSEQ multiplex PCR. For V, J and clone size, that table is used; D and trimming come from the DNA. The sample carries 75,000 to 100,000 clones, 70% to 90% recorded once. Trimming removed 5 bases at V and 3 bases at J, with 10 bases between. The germline V gene encodes CDR1 MGHDK and CDR2 SYGVNS. The CDR3 loop spans 13 amino acids. The data were obtained in a study of blood T cell repertoires in COVID-19. Study details: The United States, Italy and Spain supplied acute and convalescent COVID-19 samples. Sources were T cells, B-cell-depleted T cells, or PBMCs; the material itself was cDNA or gDNA.

Sequencing was carried out using peripheral blood. The source of this sequence is a woman at least 80 years old with acute or convalescent COVID-19. The V and J genes are TRBV25-1 and TRBJ1-2; the D gene is possibly TRBD1 (5 bases). The CDR3 nucleotides are TGTGCCAGCAGTCCGCAGGGATACTATGGCTACACCTTC. Protein product: CASSPQGYYGYTF.